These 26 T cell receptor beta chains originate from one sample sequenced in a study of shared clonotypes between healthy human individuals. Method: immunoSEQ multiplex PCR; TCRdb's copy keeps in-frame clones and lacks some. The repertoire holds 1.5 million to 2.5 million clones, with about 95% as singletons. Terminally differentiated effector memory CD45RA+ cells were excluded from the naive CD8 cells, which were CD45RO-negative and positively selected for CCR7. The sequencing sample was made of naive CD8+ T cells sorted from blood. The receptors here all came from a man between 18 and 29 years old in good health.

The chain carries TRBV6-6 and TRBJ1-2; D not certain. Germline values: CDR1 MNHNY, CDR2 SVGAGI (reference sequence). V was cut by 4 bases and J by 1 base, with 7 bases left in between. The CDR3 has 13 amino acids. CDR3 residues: CASSLTDNYGYTF. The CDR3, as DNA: TGTGCCAGCAGTTTGACTGATAACTATGGCTACACCTTC.

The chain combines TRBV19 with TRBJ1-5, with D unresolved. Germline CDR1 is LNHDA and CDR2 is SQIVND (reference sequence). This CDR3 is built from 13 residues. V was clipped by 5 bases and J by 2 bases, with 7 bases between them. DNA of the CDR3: TGTGCCAGTAGTTGGGCAGGCAATCAGCCCCAGCATTTT. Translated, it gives CASSWAGNQPQHF.

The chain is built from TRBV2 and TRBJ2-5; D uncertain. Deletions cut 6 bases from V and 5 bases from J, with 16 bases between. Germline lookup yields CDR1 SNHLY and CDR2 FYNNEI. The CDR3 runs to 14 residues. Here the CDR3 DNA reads TGTGCCAGCAGAGGCGCAGATCCTTGGGAGACCCAGTACTTC. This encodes CASRGADPWETQYF. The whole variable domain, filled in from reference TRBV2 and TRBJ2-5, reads EPEVTQTPSHQVTQMGQEVILRCVPISNHLYFYWYRQILGQKVEFLVSFYNNEISEKSEIFDDQFSVERPDGSNFTLKIRSTKLEDSAMYFCASRGADPWETQYFGPGTRLLVL.

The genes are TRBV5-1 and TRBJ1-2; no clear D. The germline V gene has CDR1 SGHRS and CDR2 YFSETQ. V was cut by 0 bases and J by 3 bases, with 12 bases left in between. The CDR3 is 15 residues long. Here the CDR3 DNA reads TGCGCCAGCAGCTTGGAGTCGACAATGGACTATGGCTACACCTTC. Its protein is CASSLESTMDYGYTF.

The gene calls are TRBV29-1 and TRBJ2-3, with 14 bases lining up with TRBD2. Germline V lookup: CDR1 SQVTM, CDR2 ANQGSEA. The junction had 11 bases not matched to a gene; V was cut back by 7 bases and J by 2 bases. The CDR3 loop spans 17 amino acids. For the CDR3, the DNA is TGCAGCGCCGGACTAGCGGGAGGCCCGGCAGTCACAGATACGCAGTATTTT. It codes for CSAGLAGGPAVTDTQYF.

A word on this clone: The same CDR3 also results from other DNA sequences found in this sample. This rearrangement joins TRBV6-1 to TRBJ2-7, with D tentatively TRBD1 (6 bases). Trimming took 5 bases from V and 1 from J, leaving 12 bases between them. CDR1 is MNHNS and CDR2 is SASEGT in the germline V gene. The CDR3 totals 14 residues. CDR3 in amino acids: CASSSRGQSYEQYF. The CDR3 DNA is TGTGCCAGCAGTAGCCGGGGACAATCCTACGAGCAGTACTTC.

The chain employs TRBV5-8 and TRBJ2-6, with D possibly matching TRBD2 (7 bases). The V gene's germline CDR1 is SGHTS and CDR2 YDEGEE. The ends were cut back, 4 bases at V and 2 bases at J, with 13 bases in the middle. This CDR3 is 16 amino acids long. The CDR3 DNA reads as TGTGCCAGCAGCCGGGGGGCAGGGACTGGGGCCAACGTCCTGACTTTC. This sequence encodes CASSRGAGTGANVLTF.

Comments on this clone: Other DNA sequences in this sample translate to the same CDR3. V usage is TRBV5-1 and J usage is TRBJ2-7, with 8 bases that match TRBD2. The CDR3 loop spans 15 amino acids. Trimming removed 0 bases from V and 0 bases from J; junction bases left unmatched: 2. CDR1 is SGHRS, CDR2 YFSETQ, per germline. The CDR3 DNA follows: TGCGCCAGCAGCTTGGATAGCGGGACCTCCTACGAGCAGTACTTC. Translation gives CASSLDSGTSYEQYF.

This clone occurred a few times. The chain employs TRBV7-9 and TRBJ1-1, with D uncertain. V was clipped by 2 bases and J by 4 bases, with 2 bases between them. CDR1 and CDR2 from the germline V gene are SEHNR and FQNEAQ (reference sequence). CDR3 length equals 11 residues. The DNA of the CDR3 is TGTGCCAGCAGCTTACCCACTGAAGCTTTCTTT. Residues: CASSLPTEAFF.

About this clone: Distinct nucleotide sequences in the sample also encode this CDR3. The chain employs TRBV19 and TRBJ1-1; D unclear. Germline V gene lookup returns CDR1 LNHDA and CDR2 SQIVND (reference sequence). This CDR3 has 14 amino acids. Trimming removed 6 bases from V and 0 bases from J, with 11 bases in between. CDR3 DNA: TGTGCCAGTAGCTCCCGACCGCTGAACACTGAAGCTTTCTTT. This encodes CASSSRPLNTEAFF.

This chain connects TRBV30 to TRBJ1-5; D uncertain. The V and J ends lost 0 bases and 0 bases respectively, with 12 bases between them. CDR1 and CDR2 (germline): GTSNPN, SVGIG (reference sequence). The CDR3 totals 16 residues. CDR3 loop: CAWSVPYGSSNQPQHF. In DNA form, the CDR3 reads TGTGCCTGGAGTGTCCCCTATGGGAGTAGCAATCAGCCCCAGCATTTT.

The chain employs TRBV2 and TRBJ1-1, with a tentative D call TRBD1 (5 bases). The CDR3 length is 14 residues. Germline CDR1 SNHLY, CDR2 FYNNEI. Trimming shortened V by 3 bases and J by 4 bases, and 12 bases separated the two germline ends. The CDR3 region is CASSEGGGSTEAFF. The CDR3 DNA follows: TGTGCCAGCAGTGAGGGGGGAGGGAGCACTGAAGCTTTCTTT.

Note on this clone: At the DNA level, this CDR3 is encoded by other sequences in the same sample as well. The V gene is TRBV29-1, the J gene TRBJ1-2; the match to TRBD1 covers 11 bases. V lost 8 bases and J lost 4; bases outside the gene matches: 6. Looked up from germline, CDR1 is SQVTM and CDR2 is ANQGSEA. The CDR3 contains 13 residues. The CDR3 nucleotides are TGCAGCTCGGAGGGGACAGGGGGCTATGGCTACACCTTC. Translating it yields CSSEGTGGYGYTF.

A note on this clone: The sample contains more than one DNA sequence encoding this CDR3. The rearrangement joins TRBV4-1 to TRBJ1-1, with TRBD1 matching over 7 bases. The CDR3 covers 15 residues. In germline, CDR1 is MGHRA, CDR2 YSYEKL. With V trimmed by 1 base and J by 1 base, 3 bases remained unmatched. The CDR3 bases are TGCGCCAGCAGCCAAGTGCAGGGGGGGAACACTGAAGCTTTCTTT. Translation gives CASSQVQGGNTEAFF.

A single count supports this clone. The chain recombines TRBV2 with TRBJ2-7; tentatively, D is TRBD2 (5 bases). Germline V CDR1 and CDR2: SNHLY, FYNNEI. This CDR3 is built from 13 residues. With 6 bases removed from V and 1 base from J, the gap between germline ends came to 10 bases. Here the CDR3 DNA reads TGTGCCAGCAGGGTGGAGGATTCCTACGAGCAGTACTTC. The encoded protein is CASRVEDSYEQYF.

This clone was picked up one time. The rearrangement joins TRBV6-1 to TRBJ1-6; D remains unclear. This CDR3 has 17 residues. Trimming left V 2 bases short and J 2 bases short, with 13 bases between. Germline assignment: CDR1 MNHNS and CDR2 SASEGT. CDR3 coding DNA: TGTGCCAGCAGTGAACACGTCCTAACCCCCTATAATTCACCCCTCCACTTT. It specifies CASSEHVLTPYNSPLHF.

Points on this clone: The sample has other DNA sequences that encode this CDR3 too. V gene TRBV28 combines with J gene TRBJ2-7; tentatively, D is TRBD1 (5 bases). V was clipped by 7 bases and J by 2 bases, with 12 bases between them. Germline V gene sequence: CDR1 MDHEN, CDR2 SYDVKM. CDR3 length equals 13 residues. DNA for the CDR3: TGTGCCAGCACCCCTGTAGGGGCCTACGAGCAGTACTTC. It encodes CASTPVGAYEQYF.

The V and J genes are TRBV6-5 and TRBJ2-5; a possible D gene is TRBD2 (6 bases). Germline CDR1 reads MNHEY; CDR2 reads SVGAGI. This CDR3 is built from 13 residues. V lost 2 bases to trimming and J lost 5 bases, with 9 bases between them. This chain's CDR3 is CASSYAEGETQYF. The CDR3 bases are TGTGCCAGCAGTTACGCGGAGGGGGAGACCCAGTACTTC.

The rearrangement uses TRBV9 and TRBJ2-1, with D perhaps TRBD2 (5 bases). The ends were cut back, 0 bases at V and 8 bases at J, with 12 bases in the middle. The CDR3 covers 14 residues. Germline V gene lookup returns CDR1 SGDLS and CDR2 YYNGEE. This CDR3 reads CASSVDLGVHEQFF. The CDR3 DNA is TGTGCCAGCAGCGTAGATCTGGGAGTCCATGAGCAGTTCTTC.

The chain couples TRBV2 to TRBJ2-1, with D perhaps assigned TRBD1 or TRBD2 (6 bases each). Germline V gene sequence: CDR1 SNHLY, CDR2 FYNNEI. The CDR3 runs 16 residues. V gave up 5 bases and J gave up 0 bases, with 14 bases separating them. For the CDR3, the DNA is TGTGCCAGCAGTACTAAGGGGGGCAGCTCCTACAATGAGCAGTTCTTC. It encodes CASSTKGGSSYNEQFF.

The CDR3 loop is CASSQDSQTNTEAFF. The CDR3 bases are TGCGCCAGCAGCCAAGACTCGCAGACGAACACTGAAGCTTTCTTT. The V gene is TRBV4-1, the J gene TRBJ1-1; D is ambiguous. Trimming stripped 0 bases from V and 1 base from J, with 9 bases between. The CDR3 spans 15 residues. The germline V gene encodes CDR1 MGHRA and CDR2 YSYEKL.

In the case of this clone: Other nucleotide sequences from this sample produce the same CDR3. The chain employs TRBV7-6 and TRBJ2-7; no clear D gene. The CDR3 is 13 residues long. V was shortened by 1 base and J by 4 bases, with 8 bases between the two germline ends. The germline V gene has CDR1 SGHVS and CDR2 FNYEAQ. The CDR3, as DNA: TGTGCCAGCAGCTTAGAGCCGCCATACGAGCAGTACTTC. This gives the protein CASSLEPPYEQYF.

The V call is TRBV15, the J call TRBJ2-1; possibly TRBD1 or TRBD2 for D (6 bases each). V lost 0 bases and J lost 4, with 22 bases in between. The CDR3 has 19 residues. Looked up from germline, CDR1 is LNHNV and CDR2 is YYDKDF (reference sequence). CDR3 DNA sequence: TGTGCCACCAGCAGAGATTCGTTCTGGGGGGACAACACTTACAATGAGCAGTTCTTC. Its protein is CATSRDSFWGDNTYNEQFF.

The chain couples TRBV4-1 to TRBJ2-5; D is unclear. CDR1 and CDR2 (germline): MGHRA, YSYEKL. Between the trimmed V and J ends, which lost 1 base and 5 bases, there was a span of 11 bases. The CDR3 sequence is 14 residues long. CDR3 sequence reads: CASSQVQSSETQYF. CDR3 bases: TGCGCCAGCAGCCAAGTCCAGTCTTCTGAGACCCAGTACTTC.

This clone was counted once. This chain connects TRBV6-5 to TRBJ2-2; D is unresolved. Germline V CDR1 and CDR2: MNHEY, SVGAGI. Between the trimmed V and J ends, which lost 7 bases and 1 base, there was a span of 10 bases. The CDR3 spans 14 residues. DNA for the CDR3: TGTGCCAGCACCGCGGACGGGAACACCGGGGAGCTGTTTTTT. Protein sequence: CASTADGNTGELFF.

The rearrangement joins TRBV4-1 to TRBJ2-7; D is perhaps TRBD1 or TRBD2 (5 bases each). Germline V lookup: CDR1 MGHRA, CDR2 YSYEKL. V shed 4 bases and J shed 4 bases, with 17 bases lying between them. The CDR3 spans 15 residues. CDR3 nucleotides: TGCGCCAGCAGCCCAGTACCGGGACGGAGTTACGAGCAGTACTTC. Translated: CASSPVPGRSYEQYF.